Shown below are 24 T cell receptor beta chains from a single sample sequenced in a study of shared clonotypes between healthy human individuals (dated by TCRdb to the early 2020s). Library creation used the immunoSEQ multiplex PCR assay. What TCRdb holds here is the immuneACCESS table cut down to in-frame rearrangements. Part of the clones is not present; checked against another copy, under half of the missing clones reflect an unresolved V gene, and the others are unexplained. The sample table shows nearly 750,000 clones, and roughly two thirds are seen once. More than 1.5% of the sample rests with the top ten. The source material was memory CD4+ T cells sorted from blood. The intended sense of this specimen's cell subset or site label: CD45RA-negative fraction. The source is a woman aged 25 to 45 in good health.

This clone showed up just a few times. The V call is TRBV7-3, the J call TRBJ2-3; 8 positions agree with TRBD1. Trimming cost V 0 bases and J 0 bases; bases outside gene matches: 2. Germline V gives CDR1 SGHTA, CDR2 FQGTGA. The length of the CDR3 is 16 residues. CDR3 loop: CASSLTGDRSTDTQYF. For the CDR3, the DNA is TGTGCCAGCAGCTTAACTGGGGACAGGAGCACAGATACGCAGTATTTT.

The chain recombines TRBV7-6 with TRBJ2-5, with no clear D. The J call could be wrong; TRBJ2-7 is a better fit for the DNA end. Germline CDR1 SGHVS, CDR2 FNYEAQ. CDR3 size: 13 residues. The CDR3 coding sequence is TGTGCCAGCAGCTTAGCAGACGGCTACGAGCAGTACTTC. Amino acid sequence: CASSLADGYEQYF.

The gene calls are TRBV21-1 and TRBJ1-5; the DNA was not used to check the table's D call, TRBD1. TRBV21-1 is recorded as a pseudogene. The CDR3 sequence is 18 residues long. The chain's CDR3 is CASSRGTGANNSNQPQHF. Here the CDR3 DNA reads TGTGCCAGCAGCAGAGGGACAGGGGCTAATAATAGCAATCAGCCCCAGCATTTT.

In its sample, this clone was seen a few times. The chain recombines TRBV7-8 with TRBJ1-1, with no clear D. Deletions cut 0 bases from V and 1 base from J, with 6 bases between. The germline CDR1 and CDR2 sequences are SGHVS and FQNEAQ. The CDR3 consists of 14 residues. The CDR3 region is CASSLANGNTEAFF. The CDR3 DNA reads TGTGCCAGCAGCTTAGCGAACGGGAACACTGAAGCTTTCTTT.

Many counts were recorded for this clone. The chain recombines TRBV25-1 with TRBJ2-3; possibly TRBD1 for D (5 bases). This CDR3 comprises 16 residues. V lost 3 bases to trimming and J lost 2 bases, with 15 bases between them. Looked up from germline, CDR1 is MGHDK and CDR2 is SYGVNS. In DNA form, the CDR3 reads TGTGCCAGCAGTGATCCTACTGTGGGGCCCACAGATACGCAGTATTTT. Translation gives CASSDPTVGPTDTQYF.

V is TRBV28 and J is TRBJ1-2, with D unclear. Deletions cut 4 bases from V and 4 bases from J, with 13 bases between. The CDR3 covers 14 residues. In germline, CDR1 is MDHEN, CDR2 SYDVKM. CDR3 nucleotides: TGTGCCAGCAGTTCCCCCGGGATCGCCTATGGCTACACCTTC. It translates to CASSSPGIAYGYTF.

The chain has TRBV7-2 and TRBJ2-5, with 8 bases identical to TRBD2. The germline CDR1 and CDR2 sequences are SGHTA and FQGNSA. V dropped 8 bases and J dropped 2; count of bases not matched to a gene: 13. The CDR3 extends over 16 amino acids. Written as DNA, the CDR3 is TGTGCCAGCGTCCACGCTAGGTTAGCGGGGCAAGAGACCCAGTACTTC. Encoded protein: CASVHARLAGQETQYF. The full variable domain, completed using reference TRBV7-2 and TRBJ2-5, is GAGVSQSPSNKVTEKGKDVELRCDPISGHTALYWYRQSLGQGLEFLIYFQGNSAPDKSGLPSDRFSAERTGGSVSTLTIQRTQQEDSAVYLCASVHARLAGQETQYFGPGTRLLVL.

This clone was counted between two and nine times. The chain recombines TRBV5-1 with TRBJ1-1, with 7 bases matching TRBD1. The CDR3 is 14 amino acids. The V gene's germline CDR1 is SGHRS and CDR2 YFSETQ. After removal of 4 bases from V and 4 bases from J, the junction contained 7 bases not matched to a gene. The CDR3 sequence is CASSQGGEGTEAFF. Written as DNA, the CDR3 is TGCGCCAGCAGCCAAGGGGGCGAGGGCACTGAAGCTTTCTTT.

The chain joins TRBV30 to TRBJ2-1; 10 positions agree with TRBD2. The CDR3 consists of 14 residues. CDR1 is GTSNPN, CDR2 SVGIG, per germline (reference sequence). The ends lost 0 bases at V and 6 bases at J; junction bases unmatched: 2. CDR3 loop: CAWSVGTSVNEQFF. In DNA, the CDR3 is TGTGCCTGGAGTGTGGGGACTAGCGTCAATGAGCAGTTCTTC.

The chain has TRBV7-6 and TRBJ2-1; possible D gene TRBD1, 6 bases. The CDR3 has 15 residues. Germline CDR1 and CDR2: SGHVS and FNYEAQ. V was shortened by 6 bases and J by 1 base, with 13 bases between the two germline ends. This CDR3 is CASRRTADSYNEQFF. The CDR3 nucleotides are TGTGCCAGCAGACGGACAGCGGATTCCTACAATGAGCAGTTCTTC.

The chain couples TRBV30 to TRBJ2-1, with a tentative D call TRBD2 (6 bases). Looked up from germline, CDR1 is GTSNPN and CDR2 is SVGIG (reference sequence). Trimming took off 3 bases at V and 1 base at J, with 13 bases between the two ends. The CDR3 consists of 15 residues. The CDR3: CAWRQRGGSYNEQFF. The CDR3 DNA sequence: TGTGCCTGGAGACAGAGGGGAGGTTCCTACAATGAGCAGTTCTTC.

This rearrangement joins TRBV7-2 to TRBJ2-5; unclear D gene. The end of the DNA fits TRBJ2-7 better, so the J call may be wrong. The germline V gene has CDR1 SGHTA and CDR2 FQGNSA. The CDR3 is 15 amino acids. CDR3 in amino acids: CASSSDFNPTYEQYF. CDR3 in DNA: TGTGCCAGCAGCTCCGACTTCAACCCGACATACGAGCAGTACTTC.

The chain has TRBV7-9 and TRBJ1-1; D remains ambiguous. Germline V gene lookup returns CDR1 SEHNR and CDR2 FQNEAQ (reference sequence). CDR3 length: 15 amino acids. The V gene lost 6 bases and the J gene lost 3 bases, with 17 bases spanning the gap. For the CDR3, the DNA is TGTGCCAGCAGTTCAGGTACAGTACGGGACACTGAAGCTTTCTTT. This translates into CASSSGTVRDTEAFF.

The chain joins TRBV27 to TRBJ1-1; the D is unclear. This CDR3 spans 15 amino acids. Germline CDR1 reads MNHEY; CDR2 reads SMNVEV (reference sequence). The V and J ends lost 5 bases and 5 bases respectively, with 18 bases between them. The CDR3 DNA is TGTGCCAGCAGTCCATATTCGGGGTTCGGGACTGAAGCTTTCTTT. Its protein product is CASSPYSGFGTEAFF.

This CDR3 is CSGGAGGPRETQYF. CDR3 sequence (DNA): TGCAGCGGGGGAGCGGGAGGGCCGAGGGAGACCCAGTACTTC. The rearrangement joins TRBV29-1 to TRBJ2-5; TRBD2 aligns across 10 bases. This CDR3 contains 14 residues. Germline V gene sequence: CDR1 SQVTM, CDR2 ANQGSEA. V shed 7 bases, J shed 5 bases, and the junction held 10 bases outside the gene matches.

CDR3 DNA sequence: TGTGCCAGCAGCAACCGGGGAGGAAACACCATATATTTT. It codes for CASSNRGGNTIYF. V gene TRBV5-6 combines with J gene TRBJ1-3; no definite D call. V was trimmed by 4 bases and J by 4 bases, leaving 9 bases between them. CDR1 is SGHDT and CDR2 is YYEEEE in the germline V gene. This CDR3 spans 13 amino acids.

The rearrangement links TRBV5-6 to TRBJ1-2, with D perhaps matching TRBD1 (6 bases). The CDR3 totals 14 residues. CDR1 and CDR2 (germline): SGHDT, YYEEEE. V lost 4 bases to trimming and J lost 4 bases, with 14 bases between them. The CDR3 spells CASSQPGTTYGYTF. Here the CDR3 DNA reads TGTGCCAGCAGCCAGCCCGGGACAACCTATGGCTACACCTTC. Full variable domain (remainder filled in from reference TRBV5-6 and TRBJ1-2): DAGVTQSPTHLIKTRGQQVTLRCSPKSGHDTVSWYQQALGQGPQFIFQYYEEEERQRGNFPDRFSGHQFPNYSSELNVNALLLGDSALYLCASSQPGTTYGYTFGSGTRLTVV.

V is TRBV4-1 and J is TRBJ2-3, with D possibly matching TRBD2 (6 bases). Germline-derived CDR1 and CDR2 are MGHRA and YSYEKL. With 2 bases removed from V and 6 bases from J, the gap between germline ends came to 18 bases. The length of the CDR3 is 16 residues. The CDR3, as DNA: TGCGCCAGCAGCCAACCAACTCGCGGGAATGGGGATACGCAGTATTTT. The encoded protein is CASSQPTRGNGDTQYF.

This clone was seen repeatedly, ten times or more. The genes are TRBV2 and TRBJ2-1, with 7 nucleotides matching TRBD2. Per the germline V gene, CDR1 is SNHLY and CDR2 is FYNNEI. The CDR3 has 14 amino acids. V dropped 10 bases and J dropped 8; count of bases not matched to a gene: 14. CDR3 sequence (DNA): TGTGCCATCGGGACTATAACAAAGTCACATGAGCAGTTCTTC. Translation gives CAIGTITKSHEQFF.

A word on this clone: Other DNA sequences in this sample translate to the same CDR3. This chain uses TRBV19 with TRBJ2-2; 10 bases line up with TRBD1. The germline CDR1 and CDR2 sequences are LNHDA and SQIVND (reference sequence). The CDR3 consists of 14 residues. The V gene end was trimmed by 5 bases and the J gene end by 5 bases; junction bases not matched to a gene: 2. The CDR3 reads CASSRDRGTGELFF. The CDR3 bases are TGTGCCAGTAGTCGGGACAGGGGTACCGGGGAGCTGTTTTTT.

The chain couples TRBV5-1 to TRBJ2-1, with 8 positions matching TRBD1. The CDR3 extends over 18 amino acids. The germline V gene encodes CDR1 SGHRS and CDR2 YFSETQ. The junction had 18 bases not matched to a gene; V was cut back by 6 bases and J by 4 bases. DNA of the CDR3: TGCGCCAGCACTGCGGCTTCGAGGGGACAGGACCTATACAATGAGCAGTTCTTC. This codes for CASTAASRGQDLYNEQFF.

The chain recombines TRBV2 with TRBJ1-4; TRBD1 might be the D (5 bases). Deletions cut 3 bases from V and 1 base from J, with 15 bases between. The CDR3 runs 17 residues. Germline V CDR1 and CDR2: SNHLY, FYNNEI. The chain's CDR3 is CASSDLGALITNEKLFF. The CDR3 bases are TGTGCCAGCAGTGATCTCGGGGCCCTTATAACTAATGAAAAACTGTTTTTT.

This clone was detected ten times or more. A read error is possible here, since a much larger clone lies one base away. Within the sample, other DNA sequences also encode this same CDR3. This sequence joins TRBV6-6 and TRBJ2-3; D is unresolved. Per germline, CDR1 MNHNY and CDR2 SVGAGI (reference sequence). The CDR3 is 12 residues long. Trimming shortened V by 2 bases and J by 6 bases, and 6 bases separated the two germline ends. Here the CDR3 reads CASSYGPDTQYF. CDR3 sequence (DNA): TGTGCCAGCAGTTACGGGCCTGATACGCAGTATTTT.

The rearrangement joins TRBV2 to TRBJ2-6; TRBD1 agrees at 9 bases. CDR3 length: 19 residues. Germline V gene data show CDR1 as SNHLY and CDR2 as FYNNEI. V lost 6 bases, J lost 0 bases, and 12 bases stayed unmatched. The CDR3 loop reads CASRDTGGASSSGANVLTF. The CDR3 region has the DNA TGTGCCAGCAGAGACACAGGGGGCGCCTCGAGCTCTGGGGCCAACGTCCTGACTTTC.